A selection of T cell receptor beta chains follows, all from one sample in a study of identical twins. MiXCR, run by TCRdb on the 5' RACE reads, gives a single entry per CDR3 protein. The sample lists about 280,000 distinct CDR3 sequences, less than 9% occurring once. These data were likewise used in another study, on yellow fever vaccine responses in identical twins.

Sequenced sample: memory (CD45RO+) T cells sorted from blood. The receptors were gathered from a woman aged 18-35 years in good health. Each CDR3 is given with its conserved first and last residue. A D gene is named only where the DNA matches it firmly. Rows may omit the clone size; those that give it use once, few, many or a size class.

CDR3 protein: CASRTGGLGNEQFF
CDR3 DNA: TGCGCCAGCCGAACAGGGGGCCTGGGCAATGAGCAGTTCTTC
clone size: -
V gene: TRBV5-1
J gene: TRBJ2-1
D gene: TRBD1

CDR3 protein: CASSLAGGGTNNEQFF
CDR3 DNA: TGTGCCAGCAGCTTGGCGGGCGGCGGGACTAACAATGAGCAGTTCTTC
clone size: few
V gene: TRBV5-6
J gene: TRBJ2-1
D gene: TRBD2

CDR3 protein: CASSLAPMATLSGANVLTF
CDR3 DNA: TGCGCCAGCAGCTTGGCCCCAATGGCGACCCTTTCTGGGGCCAACGTCCTGACTTTC
clone size: few
V gene: TRBV5-1
J gene: TRBJ2-6
D gene: -

CDR3 protein: CASSPTTRGLETQYF
CDR3 DNA: TGTGCCAGCAGCCCGACGACCCGCGGGTTAGAGACCCAGTACTTC
clone size: few
V gene: TRBV7-2
J gene: TRBJ2-5
D gene: -

CDR3 protein: CAISEVGSPTDTQYF
CDR3 DNA: TGTGCCATCAGTGAGGTTGGGTCCCCCACAGATACGCAGTATTTT
clone size: -
V gene: TRBV10-3
J gene: TRBJ2-3
D gene: -

CDR3 protein: CATLAGELVSYNEQFF
CDR3 DNA: TGTGCCACCTTAGCGGGAGAACTTGTCTCCTACAATGAGCAGTTCTTC
clone size: many
V gene: TRBV10-3
J gene: TRBJ2-1
D gene: TRBD2

CDR3 protein: CASSLGPGTSEENEQFF
CDR3 DNA: TGTGCCAGCAGCTTAGGGCCCGGGACTAGCGAGGAAAATGAGCAGTTCTTC
clone size: few
V gene: TRBV7-3
J gene: TRBJ2-1
D gene: TRBD2

CDR3 protein: CSAKPAGYQETQYF
CDR3 DNA: TGCAGTGCCAAGCCAGCGGGGTACCAAGAGACCCAGTACTTC
clone size: -
V gene: TRBV20-1
J gene: TRBJ2-5
D gene: TRBD2

CDR3 protein: CASSMGKGNTIYF
CDR3 DNA: TGTGCCAGTAGTATGGGTAAAGGAAACACCATATATTTT
clone size: -
V gene: TRBV19
J gene: TRBJ1-3
D gene: -

CDR3 protein: CASSSEGKRNQYF
CDR3 DNA: TGTGCCAGCAGTTCCGAGGGCAAGAGAAACCAGTACTTC
clone size: -
V gene: TRBV27
J gene: TRBJ2-5
D gene: -

CDR3 protein: CASSRGGGLAGGIASGTQYF
CDR3 DNA: TGTGCCAGCAGCCGAGGGGGGGGACTAGCGGGAGGAATTGCGTCGGGGACCCAGTACTTC
clone size: many
V gene: TRBV12-3/TRBV12-4
J gene: TRBJ2-5
D gene: TRBD2

CDR3 protein: CSARTGTNIQYF
CDR3 DNA: TGCAGTGCTAGGACAGGGACAAACATTCAGTACTTC
clone size: many
V gene: TRBV20-1
J gene: TRBJ2-4
D gene: TRBD1

CDR3 protein: CSASTSGGTDTQYF
CDR3 DNA: TGCAGTGCTTCGACTAGCGGGGGCACAGATACGCAGTATTTT
clone size: -
V gene: TRBV20-1
J gene: TRBJ2-3
D gene: TRBD2

CDR3 protein: CASGDQDTLDEAFF
CDR3 DNA: TGTGCCAGCGGGGATCAGGACACCCTAGATGAAGCTTTCTTT
clone size: many
V gene: TRBV27
J gene: TRBJ1-1
D gene: -

CDR3 protein: CASRTGAYSNQPQHF
CDR3 DNA: TGTGCCAGCAGAACAGGGGCTTATAGCAATCAGCCCCAGCATTTT
clone size: few
V gene: TRBV28
J gene: TRBJ1-5
D gene: TRBD1

CDR3 protein: CAISGGLAGGKTSSYNEQFF
CDR3 DNA: TGTGCCATCAGTGGGGGACTAGCGGGAGGCAAGACTAGCTCCTACAATGAGCAGTTCTTC
clone size: many
V gene: TRBV10-3
J gene: TRBJ2-1
D gene: TRBD2

CDR3 protein: CASSRTGISYEQYF
CDR3 DNA: TGCGCCAGCAGTCGGACAGGGATCTCCTACGAGCAGTACTTC
clone size: -
V gene: TRBV4-1
J gene: TRBJ2-7
D gene: TRBD1

CDR3 protein: CASSLVEAVETQYF
CDR3 DNA: TGTGCCAGCAGCTTAGTTGAGGCGGTGGAGACCCAGTACTTC
clone size: -
V gene: TRBV11-1
J gene: TRBJ2-5
D gene: -

CDR3 protein: CASSPRTSGRYQETQYF
CDR3 DNA: TGTGCCAGCAGCCCCCGGACTAGCGGCAGGTACCAAGAGACCCAGTACTTC
clone size: few
V gene: TRBV7-9
J gene: TRBJ2-5
D gene: TRBD2

CDR3 protein: CASSSWTFYGYTF
CDR3 DNA: TGTGCCAGCAGCTCCTGGACCTTCTATGGCTACACCTTC
clone size: many
V gene: TRBV2
J gene: TRBJ1-2
D gene: -

CDR3 protein: CASSEPQEGSTGELFF
CDR3 DNA: TGTGCCAGCAGTGAACCACAGGAGGGGAGTACCGGGGAGCTGTTTTTT
clone size: many
V gene: TRBV25-1
J gene: TRBJ2-2
D gene: -

CDR3 protein: CASRAGYNEQFF
CDR3 DNA: TGCGCCAGCAGAGCAGGCTACAATGAGCAGTTCTTC
clone size: -
V gene: TRBV4-1
J gene: TRBJ2-1
D gene: -

CDR3 protein: CASRGSPGFNQETQYF
CDR3 DNA: TGTGCCAGCAGGGGAAGTCCGGGATTTAACCAAGAGACCCAGTACTTC
clone size: many
V gene: TRBV28
J gene: TRBJ2-5
D gene: -

CDR3 protein: CATSRVQTTVQETTNEQFF
CDR3 DNA: TGTGCCACCAGCAGAGTTCAAACAACCGTACAGGAGACAACCAATGAGCAGTTCTTC
clone size: -
V gene: TRBV15
J gene: TRBJ2-1
D gene: -

CDR3 protein: CASSYSPSGGLYNEQFF
CDR3 DNA: TGTGCCAGCAGTTACTCACCTAGCGGGGGGCTTTACAATGAGCAGTTCTTC
clone size: many
V gene: TRBV6-2/TRBV6-3
J gene: TRBJ2-1
D gene: TRBD2

CDR3 protein: CASSEQGRSGNQPQHF
CDR3 DNA: TGTGCCAGCAGTGAACAGGGTCGGTCCGGTAATCAGCCCCAGCATTTT
clone size: -
V gene: TRBV25-1
J gene: TRBJ1-5
D gene: -

CDR3 protein: CASSLGALIQPQHF
CDR3 DNA: TGTGCCAGCAGCTTAGGGGCCCTCATTCAGCCCCAGCATTTT
clone size: few
V gene: TRBV7-8
J gene: TRBJ1-5
D gene: -

CDR3 protein: CASSYGSGYEQYF
CDR3 DNA: TGTGCCAGCAGTTATGGCAGTGGATACGAGCAGTACTTC
clone size: -
V gene: TRBV12-3/TRBV12-4
J gene: TRBJ2-7
D gene: -

CDR3 protein: CASTQGGAGAYEQYF
CDR3 DNA: TGTGCCAGCACTCAGGGGGGTGCGGGAGCTTACGAGCAGTACTTC
clone size: few
V gene: TRBV28
J gene: TRBJ2-7
D gene: -

CDR3 protein: CAISDRQGPIGEQYF
CDR3 DNA: TGTGCCATCAGTGATAGGCAGGGGCCCATCGGCGAGCAGTACTTC
clone size: many
V gene: TRBV10-3
J gene: TRBJ2-7
D gene: -

CDR3 protein: CASSQETIYSEQYF
CDR3 DNA: TGTGCCAGCAGCCAAGAGACAATATACTCCGAGCAGTACTTC
clone size: few
V gene: TRBV4-2
J gene: TRBJ2-7
D gene: -

CDR3 protein: CASSPRRETQYF
CDR3 DNA: TGTGCCAGCTCACCACGTCGGGAGACCCAGTACTTC
clone size: few
V gene: TRBV18
J gene: TRBJ2-5
D gene: -

CDR3 protein: CSGRTGSYNEQFF
CDR3 DNA: TGCAGCGGAAGGACAGGCTCCTACAATGAGCAGTTCTTC
clone size: few
V gene: TRBV29-1
J gene: TRBJ2-1
D gene: TRBD1

CDR3 protein: CASSESKRLAGEETQYF
CDR3 DNA: TGCGCCAGCAGTGAGTCGAAACGCCTAGCGGGGGAAGAGACCCAGTACTTC
clone size: few
V gene: TRBV10-2
J gene: TRBJ2-5
D gene: TRBD2

CDR3 protein: CASSLGGGAGDTQYF
CDR3 DNA: TGTGCCAGCAGTTTAGGCGGGGGGGCCGGAGATACGCAGTATTTT
clone size: few
V gene: TRBV12-3/TRBV12-4
J gene: TRBJ2-3
D gene: TRBD2

CDR3 protein: CASSIAPANTEAFF
CDR3 DNA: TGCGCCAGCTCTATTGCGCCAGCGAACACTGAAGCTTTCTTT
clone size: many
V gene: TRBV5-1
J gene: TRBJ1-1
D gene: -

CDR3 protein: CSARDPRAGEMKPQHF
CDR3 DNA: TGCAGTGCTAGAGACCCCCGGGCAGGTGAAATGAAGCCCCAGCATTTT
clone size: -
V gene: TRBV20-1
J gene: TRBJ1-5
D gene: -

CDR3 protein: CASSQLPGLYSNQPQHF
CDR3 DNA: TGCGCCAGCAGCCAATTACCGGGTCTGTATAGCAATCAGCCCCAGCATTTT
clone size: few
V gene: TRBV4-1
J gene: TRBJ1-5
D gene: -

CDR3 protein: CASSEIDTQYF
CDR3 DNA: TGCGCCAGCAGTGAGATAGATACGCAGTATTTT
clone size: many
V gene: TRBV10-1
J gene: TRBJ2-3
D gene: -

CDR3 protein: CSVDPGASVAQYF
CDR3 DNA: TGCAGCGTTGACCCTGGGGCCTCCGTCGCCCAGTACTTC
clone size: -
V gene: TRBV29-1
J gene: TRBJ2-5
D gene: -

CDR3 protein: CASSHSWSTEAFF
CDR3 DNA: TGTGCCAGCAGCCACTCTTGGAGTACTGAAGCTTTCTTT
clone size: -
V gene: TRBV3-1
J gene: TRBJ1-1
D gene: -